These 10 T cell receptor beta chains share one sample of origin, sequenced in a study of identical twins. TCRdb fed the 5' RACE reads into MiXCR, producing one record per CDR3 protein. The repertoire includes roughly 700,000 distinct CDR3 sequences, approximately 9% of them detected once, and 0.85% to 1% sits in the top ten. These sequences were also reported in another study, on yellow fever vaccine responses in identical twins.

The sequenced material came from PBMCs. The source is a young woman in good health.

This clonotype came up a few times. The chain joins TRBV27 to TRBJ2-7; no definite D call. This CDR3 spans 13 amino acids. CDR1 is MNHEY, CDR2 SMNVEV, per germline (reference sequence). With 4 bases removed from V and 1 base from J, the gap between germline ends came to 8 bases. The CDR3 here is CASSSKQSYEQYF. CDR3 in DNA: TGTGCCAGCAGTTCGAAACAATCCTACGAGCAGTACTTC.

V gene TRBV12-3 or TRBV12-4 combines with J gene TRBJ2-3; TRBD1 agrees at 8 bases. This CDR3 contains 14 residues. Germline trimming cut 7 bases from V and 6 bases from J; bases unmatched to any gene: 9. The CDR3 is CASTPTGAHDTQYF. The DNA of the CDR3 is TGTGCCAGCACCCCGACAGGGGCCCATGATACGCAGTATTTT.

The chain has TRBV29-1 and TRBJ1-2; 7 positions agree with TRBD1. CDR1 is SQVTM, CDR2 ANQGSEA, per germline. Trimming at V came to 7 bases and at J to 4 bases, leaving 12 bases not matched to a gene. The CDR3 length is 14 residues. This CDR3 reads CSDQGQHLPYGYTF. CDR3 coding DNA: TGCAGCGACCAGGGACAGCATCTTCCCTATGGCTACACCTTC.

This chain joins TRBV3-1 and TRBJ1-1; 7 bases line up with TRBD1. The CDR3 is made up of 16 amino acids. J gave up 1 base and V 3 bases, and 8 bases lay outside the gene matches. Germline values: CDR1 LGHDT, CDR2 YNNKEL (reference sequence). The CDR3 here is CASSQTGTARNTEAFF. The CDR3, as DNA: TGTGCCAGCAGCCAGACCGGGACAGCAAGGAACACTGAAGCTTTCTTT.

The chain has TRBV19 and TRBJ2-3; D perhaps matches TRBD1 (5 bases). The CDR3 runs 15 residues. CDR1 is LNHDA, CDR2 SQIVND, per germline (reference sequence). V was trimmed by 5 bases and J by 2 bases, leaving 14 bases between them. The CDR3 is CASSDTGRDTDTQYF. The DNA of the CDR3 is TGTGCCAGTAGTGATACAGGTCGCGACACAGATACGCAGTATTTT.

The V call is TRBV4-1, the J call TRBJ1-4; tentatively, D is TRBD1 (5 bases). The CDR3 totals 12 residues. Germline lookup yields CDR1 MGHRA and CDR2 YSYEKL. V was clipped by 0 bases and J by 12 bases, with 8 bases between them. This CDR3 is CASSQDPGQLFF. The CDR3 bases are TGCGCCAGCAGCCAAGATCCGGGGCAACTGTTTTTT.

This sequence joins TRBV7-6 and TRBJ1-2; 7 bases match TRBD1. V trimming: 5 bases; J trimming: 6 bases; junction bases outside the gene matches: 3. Germline V gene sequence: CDR1 SGHVS, CDR2 FNYEAQ. The CDR3 is 12 amino acids. The CDR3 spells CASSGQEDGYTF. The DNA of the CDR3 is TGTGCCAGCAGCGGACAGGAGGATGGCTACACCTTC.

This clonotype was picked up many times. The chain carries TRBV28 and TRBJ1-2; D possibly corresponds to TRBD1 (5 bases). CDR3 size: 13 residues. From germline, CDR1 is MDHEN and CDR2 SYDVKM. V was trimmed by 5 bases and J by 4 bases, leaving 11 bases between them. The chain's CDR3 is CASSPPGLYGYTF. CDR3 bases: TGTGCCAGCAGTCCACCGGGGCTCTATGGCTACACCTTC.

The sample holds many counts of this clonotype. The chain links TRBV5-1 to TRBJ1-1, with D maybe TRBD1 (5 bases). Germline V CDR1 and CDR2: SGHRS, YFSETQ. The CDR3 is 15 amino acids. V gave up 4 bases and J gave up 1 base, with 14 bases separating them. The DNA of the CDR3 is TGCGCCAGCAGCGGGGGGACTCAAGGGAACACTGAAGCTTTCTTT. It encodes CASSGGTQGNTEAFF.

The chain couples TRBV20-1 to TRBJ2-7; maybe TRBD1 (5 bases). V was shortened by 3 bases and J by 6 bases, with 12 bases between the two germline ends. Looked up from germline, CDR1 is DFQATT and CDR2 is SNEGSKA (reference sequence). This CDR3 has 12 amino acids. CDR3 sequence: CSASWQGIEQYF. DNA of the CDR3: TGCAGTGCTAGTTGGCAGGGCATCGAGCAGTACTTC.